These T cell receptor beta chains were read from a single sample in a study of cytomegalovirus exposure and HLA in healthy donors. Clones were read by immunoSEQ multiplex PCR, and TCRdb kept only the in-frame ones, dropping some. The sample consists of about 130,000 clones, 75% to 85% of them appearing once. The sample comprised PBMCs. The receptors originated from a woman aged 40 to 49 in good health and CMV-seropositive. Each CDR3 is given with its conserved first and last residue. D genes are given only for firm matches. Clone size appears in some rows only: once, few, many, or a class for an expanded clone.

>TRBJ2-1|TRBD2|TRBV7-3|-
TGTGCCAGCAGCTTAAGGGGTACTAGCGATGAGCAGTTCTTC
CASSLRGTSDEQFF
>TRBJ2-1|-|TRBV2|-
TGTGCCAGCAGTGGCCGGGTGTACCAGCAGTTCTTC
CASSGRVYQQFF
>TRBJ1-1|-|TRBV7-3|-
TGTGCCAGCAGCTTCTCAGGGGTCATGAACACTGAAGCTTTCTTT
CASSFSGVMNTEAFF
>TRBJ2-2|TRBD2|TRBV9|-
TGTGCCAGCAGCGTAGGACTAGCGGGGGGGCTGGGGGAGCTGTTTTTT
CASSVGLAGGLGELFF
>TRBJ2-2|-|TRBV19|-
TGTGCCAGTAGGGGGACTTTCAAAACCGGGGAGCTGTTTTTT
CASRGTFKTGELFF
>TRBJ2-6|-|TRBV5-1|-
TGCGCCAGCAGCTTCCCCGGGAGCTCCGGGGCCAACGTCCTGACTTTC
CASSFPGSSGANVLTF
>TRBJ1-5|TRBD1|TRBV10-2|-
TGCGCCAGCAGCGCTTTGAGGGACAGGGGGCAAGGTAGCAATCAGCCCCAGCATTTT
CASSALRDRGQGSNQPQHF
>TRBJ2-3|TRBD1|TRBV19|-
TGTGCCAGTAGTCTGGGACAGGGCGTCACAGATACGCAGTATTTT
CASSLGQGVTDTQYF
>TRBJ1-2|TRBD1|TRBV30|-
TGTGCCTGGAGTGCGGACAGGAGGTTCGGCTACACCTTC
CAWSADRRFGYTF
>TRBJ1-6|TRBD1|TRBV25-1|-
TGTGCCAGTTCCTCCGAACAGGGGACCCTCTATAATTCACCCCTCCACTTT
CASSSEQGTLYNSPLHF
>TRBJ1-1|TRBD1|TRBV10-1|-
TGCGCCAGCAGTGATAGCGGGAACAGGGGATTTAGGGGGAACACTGAAGCTTTCTTT
CASSDSGNRGFRGNTEAFF
>TRBJ2-6|-|TRBV28|-
TGTGCCAGCACTGCTGGACAGCAGGGACCCTCTGGGGCCAACGTCCTGACTTTC
CASTAGQQGPSGANVLTF
>TRBJ2-7|TRBD2|TRBV7-9|-
TGTGCCAGCAGCCTAAGCGGGGTCAACTACGAGCAGTACTTC
CASSLSGVNYEQYF
>TRBJ2-3|-|TRBV9|-
TGTGCCAGCAGCGTAGGGCTGGGCCCCCAGGCAACAGATACGCAGTATTTT
CASSVGLGPQATDTQYF
>TRBJ2-3|TRBD1|TRBV19|-
TGTGCCAGTAGTATAGAACAGGGGGCTCGTGGCACAGATACGCAGTATTTT
CASSIEQGARGTDTQYF
>TRBJ2-2|-|TRBV7-2|-
TGTGCCAGCAGCTTTAACGCGTTTGCCGGGGAGCTGTTTTTT
CASSFNAFAGELFF
>TRBJ2-1|TRBD2|TRBV7-2|-
TGTGCCAGCAGAATCTCCGGGACTAGTGGCTTCTTC
CASRISGTSGFF
>TRBJ1-2|-|TRBV7-9|-
TGTGCCAGCAGCCGCCAGATTAACTATGGCTACACCTTC
CASSRQINYGYTF
>TRBJ1-1|-|TRBV7-3|-
TGTGCCAGCAGCTTGCGGGGGGCGGGTGAAGCTTTCTTT
CASSLRGAGEAFF
>TRBJ2-7|-|TRBV6-1|-
TGTGCCAGCAGTAAGGACTCAGCCTACGAGGAGCAGTACTTC
CASSKDSAYEEQYF
>TRBJ2-7|-|TRBV18|once
TGTGCCAGCTCACCTACCACCCAGGGCTACGAGCAGTACTTC
CASSPTTQGYEQYF
>TRBJ2-7|TRBD2|TRBV7-2|-
TGTGCCAGCAGCTTAACTAGCGTCCCCTACGAGCAGTACTTC
CASSLTSVPYEQYF
>TRBJ2-1|-|TRBV27|few
TGTGCCAGCAGTTTATGGGTCGGGAATGAGCAGTTCTTC
CASSLWVGNEQFF
>TRBJ2-7|-|TRBV4-3|-
TGCGCCAGCAGCCAAGGAAGGGTGGGGCAAATTGCCTCCTACGAGCAGTACTTC
CASSQGRVGQIASYEQYF
>TRBJ2-7|TRBD1|TRBV19|few
TGTGCCAGTAGTCCTGGACAGGGGGTCCACGAGCAGTACTTC
CASSPGQGVHEQYF
>TRBJ1-2|TRBD1|TRBV19|-
TGTGCCTCCGATCGTACAGGGGGCAGGGGTGGCTACACCTTC
CASDRTGGRGGYTF
>TRBJ2-5|TRBD1|TRBV27|-
TGTGCCAGCAGTGAGACAGGGTATGGAGAGACCCAGTACTTC
CASSETGYGETQYF
>TRBJ1-1|-|TRBV4-1|-
TGCGCCAGCAGCCCGACAGACATGAACACTGAAGCTTTCTTT
CASSPTDMNTEAFF
>TRBJ1-2|TRBD1|TRBV4-1|-
TGCGCCAGCAGCCCAGGTGCGCAGGGGGGAAATGGCTACACCTTC
CASSPGAQGGNGYTF
>TRBJ2-5|TRBD1|TRBV7-2|-
TGTGCCAGCAGCACGGGACAGTCCGTGGAGACCCAGTACTTC
CASSTGQSVETQYF
>TRBJ2-1|TRBD2|TRBV5-1|-
TGCGCCAGCAGCTTGGCCTCGACTAGCGGTATCGATGAGCAGTTCTTC
CASSLASTSGIDEQFF
>TRBJ1-5|-|TRBV9|-
TGTGCCAGCAGCGTCGGTCCAGGTCCGAATCAGCCCCAGCATTTT
CASSVGPGPNQPQHF
>TRBJ2-5|-|TRBV6-1|-
TGTGCCAGCCGTCCGGGACAAGTAGACCAAGAGACCCAGTACTTC
CASRPGQVDQETQYF
>TRBJ1-4|-|TRBV25-1|-
TGTGCCAGCAGTGAGGGGCAGGCGCAAAAACTGTTTTTT
CASSEGQAQKLFF
>TRBJ1-2|-|TRBV7-2|-
TGTGCCAGCAGCTCCCGCGCTTCAGGGCCTGACTATGGCTACACCTTC
CASSSRASGPDYGYTF
>TRBJ1-5|TRBD1|TRBV28|few
TGTGCCAGCAGTTTAGAACAGGGGTTCAATCAGCCCCAGCATTTT
CASSLEQGFNQPQHF
>TRBJ2-5|TRBD1|TRBV9|-
TGTGCCAGCAGCGCCTCGCTGGGACAGTACGAAGAGACCCAGTACTTC
CASSASLGQYEETQYF
>TRBJ1-6|-|TRBV6-5|-
TGTGCCAGCAGTTACGGGGGGGGGATAGATTCACCCCTCCACTTT
CASSYGGGIDSPLHF
>TRBJ2-3|TRBD1|TRBV6-1|-
TGTGCCAGCAGTAGTGGACAGGGAAGTCCAGATACGCAGTATTTT
CASSSGQGSPDTQYF
>TRBJ1-5|TRBD1|TRBV6-5|medium-sized
TGTGCCAGCAGCTTTCGACAGGGGACGATTCAGCCCCAGCATTTT
CASSFRQGTIQPQHF
>TRBJ1-5|-|TRBV4-1|-
TGCGCCAGCAGCCAAGACTTGGGGCATGGTCAGCCCCAGCATTTT
CASSQDLGHGQPQHF
>TRBJ1-2|-|TRBV19|-
TGTGCCAGTAGTACCCCCAGGGAGGGGGACTATGGCTACACCTTC
CASSTPREGDYGYTF
>TRBJ1-4|-|TRBV6-5|-
TGTGCCAGCAGTTATGGGCAGGAATTCAATAATGAAAAACTGTTTTTT
CASSYGQEFNNEKLFF
>TRBJ2-7|TRBD1|TRBV11-2|-
TGTGCCAGCAGCTTACGGGGACAGGGTAGGAGCCACGAGCAGTACTTC
CASSLRGQGRSHEQYF
>TRBJ1-2|TRBD1|TRBV30|-
TGTGCCTGGGTAATACAGGGGGCTGTCTATGGCTACACCTTC
CAWVIQGAVYGYTF
>TRBJ1-2|TRBD1|TRBV14|-
TGTGCCAGCAGCCAAGCAATGACAGGGCTCTTCGGTTTTGGCTATGGCTACACCTTC
CASSQAMTGLFGFGYGYTF
>TRBJ2-7|TRBD1|TRBV27|-
TGTGCCAGCAGTTCATCCGGACAGGGGTGGGCCTACGAGCAGTACTTC
CASSSSGQGWAYEQYF
>TRBJ2-7|-|TRBV19|-
TGTGCCAGTAGTATTAACAGGTTGTTTCCCTACGAGCAGTACTTC
CASSINRLFPYEQYF
>TRBJ1-2|-|TRBV30|-
TGTGCCTGGAGAGCCGGACAGACCTCAGCTAACTATGGCTACACCTTC
CAWRAGQTSANYGYTF